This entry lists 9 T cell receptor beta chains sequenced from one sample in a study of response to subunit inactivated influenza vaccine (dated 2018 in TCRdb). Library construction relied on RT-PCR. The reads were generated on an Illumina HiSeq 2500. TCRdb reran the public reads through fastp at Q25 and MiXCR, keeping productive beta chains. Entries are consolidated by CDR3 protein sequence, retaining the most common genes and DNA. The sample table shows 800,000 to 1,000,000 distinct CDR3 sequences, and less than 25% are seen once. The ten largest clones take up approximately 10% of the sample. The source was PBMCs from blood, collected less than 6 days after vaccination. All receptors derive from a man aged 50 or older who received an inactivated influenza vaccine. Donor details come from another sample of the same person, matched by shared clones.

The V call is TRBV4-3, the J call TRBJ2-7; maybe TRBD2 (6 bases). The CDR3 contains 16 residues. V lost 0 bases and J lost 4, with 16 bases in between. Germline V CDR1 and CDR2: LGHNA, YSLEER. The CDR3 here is CASSQDPTGGPYEQYF. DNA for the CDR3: TGCGCCAGCAGCCAAGACCCTACCGGGGGTCCGTACGAGCAGTACTTC.

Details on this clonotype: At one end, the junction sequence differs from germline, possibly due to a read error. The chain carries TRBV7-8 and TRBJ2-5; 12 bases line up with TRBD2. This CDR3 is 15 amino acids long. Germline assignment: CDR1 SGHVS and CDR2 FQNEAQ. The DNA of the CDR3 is TGTGCCAGCACCACTAGAGGAGTGGCTAGCGGGGGGGCAAACTTC. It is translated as CASTTRGVASGGANF.

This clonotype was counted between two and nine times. The CDR3 sequence is CASSTQSASTDTQYF. Written as DNA, the CDR3 is TGCGCCAGCAGCACTCAGAGCGCAAGCACAGATACGCAGTATTTT. This sequence joins TRBV5-1 and TRBJ2-3, with no clear D. The CDR3 extends over 15 amino acids. The germline CDR1 and CDR2 sequences are SGHRS and YFSETQ. Trimming cost V 4 bases and J 0 bases, with 12 bases left between them.

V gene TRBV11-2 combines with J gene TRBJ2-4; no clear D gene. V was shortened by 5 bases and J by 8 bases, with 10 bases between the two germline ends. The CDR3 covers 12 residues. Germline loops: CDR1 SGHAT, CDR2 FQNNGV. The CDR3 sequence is CASSQSVHIQYF. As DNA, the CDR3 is TGTGCCAGCAGCCAGTCGGTGCACATTCAGTACTTC.

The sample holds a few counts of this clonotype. The CDR3 spells CATHGQAGDEQYF. For the CDR3, the DNA is TGTGCCACCCACGGTCAGGCCGGGGACGAGCAGTACTTC. This sequence joins TRBV10-3 and TRBJ2-7, with TRBD2 as a possible D gene (5 bases). The CDR3 is 13 residues long. The ends were cut back, 10 bases at V and 5 bases at J, with 18 bases in the middle. Germline-derived CDR1 and CDR2 are ENHRY and SYGVKD.

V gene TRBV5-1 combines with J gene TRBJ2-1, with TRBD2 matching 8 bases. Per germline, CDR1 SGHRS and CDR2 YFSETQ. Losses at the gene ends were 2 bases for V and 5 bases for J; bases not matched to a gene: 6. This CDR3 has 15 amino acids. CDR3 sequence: CASSLQGTRDNEQFF. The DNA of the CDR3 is TGCGCCAGCAGCTTACAAGGGACTAGGGACAATGAGCAGTTCTTC.

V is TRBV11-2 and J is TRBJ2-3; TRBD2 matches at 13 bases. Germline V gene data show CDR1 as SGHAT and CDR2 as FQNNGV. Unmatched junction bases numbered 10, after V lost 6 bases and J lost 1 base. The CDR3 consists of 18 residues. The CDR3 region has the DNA TGTGCCAGCAGACTATTAGGAGGGACTAGCGGGGGCACAGATACGCAGTATTTT. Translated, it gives CASRLLGGTSGGTDTQYF.

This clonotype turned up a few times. The CDR3 here is CASSFAGSTEAFF. The CDR3, as DNA: TGTGCCAGCAGTTTCGCAGGGAGCACTGAAGCTTTCTTT. The chain joins TRBV7-2 to TRBJ1-1; D is possibly TRBD1 (5 bases). The CDR3 has 13 residues. V shed 6 bases and J shed 4 bases, with 12 bases lying between them. Looked up from germline, CDR1 is SGHTA and CDR2 is FQGNSA.

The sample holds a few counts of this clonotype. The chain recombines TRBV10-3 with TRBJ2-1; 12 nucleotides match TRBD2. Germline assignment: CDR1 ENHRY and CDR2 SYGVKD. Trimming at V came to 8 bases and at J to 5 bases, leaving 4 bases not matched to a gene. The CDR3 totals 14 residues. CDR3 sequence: CAIGPSGRDNEQFF. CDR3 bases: TGTGCCATCGGCCCTAGCGGGAGGGACAATGAGCAGTTCTTC.